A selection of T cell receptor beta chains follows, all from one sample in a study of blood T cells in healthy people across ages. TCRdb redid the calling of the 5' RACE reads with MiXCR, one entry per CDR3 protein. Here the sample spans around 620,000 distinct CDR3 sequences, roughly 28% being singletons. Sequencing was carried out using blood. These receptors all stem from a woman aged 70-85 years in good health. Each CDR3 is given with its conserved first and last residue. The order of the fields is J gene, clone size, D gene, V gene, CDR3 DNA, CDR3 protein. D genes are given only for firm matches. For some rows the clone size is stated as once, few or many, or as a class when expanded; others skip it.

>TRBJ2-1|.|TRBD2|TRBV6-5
TGTGCCAGCACTAAAGCGGGAGAGTACAATGAGCAGTTCTTC
CASTKAGEYNEQFF
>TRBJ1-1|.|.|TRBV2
TGTGCCAGCACGGAGGGTGCACTCACTGAAGCTTTCTTT
CASTEGALTEAFF
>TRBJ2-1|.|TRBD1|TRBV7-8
TGTGCCAGCAGTTTCCAAACGAACAGGGGGCTCGCGAATGAGCAGTTCTTC
CASSFQTNRGLANEQFF
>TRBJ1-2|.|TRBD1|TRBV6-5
TGTGCCAGCAGTTACTCCTTACAACAGGGGCGCGGCTACACCTTC
CASSYSLQQGRGYTF
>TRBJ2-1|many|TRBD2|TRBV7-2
TGTGCCAGCAGCCTCCTAGCGGGGGGCGCGCACAATGAGCAGTTCTTC
CASSLLAGGAHNEQFF
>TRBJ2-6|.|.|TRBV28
TGTGCCAGCAGTCTTCCGGGACCCTACCGGTCTGGGGCCAACGTCCTGTCTTTC
CASSLPGPYRSGANVLSF
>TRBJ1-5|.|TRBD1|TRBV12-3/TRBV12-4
TGTGCCAGCAGTCCTCCGGGACAGGGGAGGCAGCCCCAGCATTTT
CASSPPGQGRQPQHF
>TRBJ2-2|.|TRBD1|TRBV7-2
TGTGCCAGCAGCTTAATGGGACAGAAGAACACCGGGGAGCTGTTTTTT
CASSLMGQKNTGELFF
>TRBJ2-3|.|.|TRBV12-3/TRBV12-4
TGTGCCAGCAGTTTTCAGGCTAGCAGGGGAGCAGATACGCAGTATTTT
CASSFQASRGADTQYF
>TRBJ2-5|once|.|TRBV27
TGTGCCAGCGGGCCAGGGAGAGGGGAGACCCAGTACTTC
CASGPGRGETQYF
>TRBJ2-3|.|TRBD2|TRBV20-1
TGCAGTGCTAAGACTAGCGGGGCCCGCACAGATACGCAGTATTTT
CSAKTSGARTDTQYF
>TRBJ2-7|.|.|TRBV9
TGTGCCAGCAGCCCCTACTGGCGGAGCCACTACGAGCAGTACTTC
CASSPYWRSHYEQYF
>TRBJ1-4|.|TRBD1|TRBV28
TGTGCCAGCAGTTTCTCTCAGGGGGCTGGGGGTAATGAAAAACTGTTTTTT
CASSFSQGAGGNEKLFF
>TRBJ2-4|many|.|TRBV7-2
TGTGCCAGCAGTGGGGGAGCCAAAAACATTCAGTACTTC
CASSGGAKNIQYF
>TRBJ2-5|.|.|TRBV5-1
TGCGCCAGCAGCTTCCTCGGGACTGAGGGGGAGACCCAGTACTTC
CASSFLGTEGETQYF
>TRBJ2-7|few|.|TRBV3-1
TGTGCCAGCAGCCACACCTCCCACTTACGGGCTCCCTACGAGCAGTACTTC
CASSHTSHLRAPYEQYF
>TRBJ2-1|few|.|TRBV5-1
TGCGCCAGCAGAGGTAGCGGAGTTTCCAATGAGCAGTTCTTC
CASRGSGVSNEQFF
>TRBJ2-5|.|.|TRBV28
TGTGCCAGTAGTCAGGCGACAGAGACCCAGTACTTC
CASSQATETQYF
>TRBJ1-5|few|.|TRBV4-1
TGCGCCAGCAGCCAAAGGGATCAGCCCCAGCATTTT
CASSQRDQPQHF
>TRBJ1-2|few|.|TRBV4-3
TGCGCCAGCAGCCAAGACGCCGCTGGAATGAACTATGGCTACACCTTC
CASSQDAAGMNYGYTF
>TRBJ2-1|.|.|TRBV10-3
TGTGCCATCAGTAACAGGGACGAGCAGTTCTTC
CAISNRDEQFF
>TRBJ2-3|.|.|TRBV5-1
TGCGCCAGCAGCTTGGCTGTCGGATCTAGCACAGATACGCAGTATTTT
CASSLAVGSSTDTQYF
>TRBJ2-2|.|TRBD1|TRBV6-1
TGTGCCAGCAGTCCCCCTGACAGGGTTGTTACCGGGGAGCTGTTCTTT
CASSPPDRVVTGELFF
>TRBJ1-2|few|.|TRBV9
TGTGCCAGCAGCCCAGTAGCGGCCTCTCAGGGCTACACCTTC
CASSPVAASQGYTF
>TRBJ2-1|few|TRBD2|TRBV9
TGTGCCAGCAGCGGCGGGGGAGTATCGCAGTTCTTC
CASSGGGVSQFF
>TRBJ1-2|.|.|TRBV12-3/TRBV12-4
TGTGCCACTGCGGACAGAAGATATGGCTACACCTTC
CATADRRYGYTF
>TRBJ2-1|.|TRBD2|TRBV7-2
TGTGCCAGCAGCGCCCCCCCGGGACTAGGCACCTACAATGAGCAGTTCTTC
CASSAPPGLGTYNEQFF
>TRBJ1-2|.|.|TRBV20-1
TGCAGTGTTAGAGAGGGGACGGATGGCTACACCTTC
CSVREGTDGYTF
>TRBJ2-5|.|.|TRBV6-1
TGTGCCAGCAGTGAATCGCTAGATGGGACCCAGTACTTC
CASSESLDGTQYF
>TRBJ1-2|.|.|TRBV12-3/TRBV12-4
TGTGCCAGCAGTTTGAGCTCGGGCTATGGCTACACCTTC
CASSLSSGYGYTF
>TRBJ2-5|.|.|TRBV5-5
TGTGCCAGCAGCTTCGGCAACAGCCAAGAGACCCAGTACTTC
CASSFGNSQETQYF
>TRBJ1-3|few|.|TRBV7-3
TGTGCCAGCAGCTTAAATGGCGGAAACACCATATATTTT
CASSLNGGNTIYF
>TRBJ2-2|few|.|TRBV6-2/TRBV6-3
TGTGCCAGCACCCCCCGCAGGGAGGCCGGGGAGCTGTTTTTT
CASTPRREAGELFF
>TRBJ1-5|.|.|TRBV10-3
TGTGCCATCAGTGAGGGGAGGAATAGCAATCAGCCCCAGCATTTT
CAISEGRNSNQPQHF
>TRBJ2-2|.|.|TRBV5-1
TGCGCCAGCAGTGGGGGGCCGACCGGGGAGCTGTTTTTT
CASSGGPTGELFF
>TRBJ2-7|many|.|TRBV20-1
TGCAGTGCTAGAGATCTCGGGGGTGGGGTAACCGAGCAGTACTTC
CSARDLGGGVTEQYF
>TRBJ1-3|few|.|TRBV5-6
TGTGCCAGCAGCTTGGTCGGGACACCAATCTCTGGAAACACCATATATTTT
CASSLVGTPISGNTIYF
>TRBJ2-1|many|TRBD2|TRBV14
TGTGCCAGCAGCCGGACTAGCACTGCCAATGAGCAGTTCTTC
CASSRTSTANEQFF
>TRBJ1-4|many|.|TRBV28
TGTGCCAGCAGTTCGCCCAAGGCAGCCTGGGATGAAAAACTGTTTTTT
CASSSPKAAWDEKLFF
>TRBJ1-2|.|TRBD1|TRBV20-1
TGCAGTGCTGTAACCCTCGGGACAGGGGTTGGCTACACCTTC
CSAVTLGTGVGYTF
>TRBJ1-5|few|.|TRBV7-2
TGTGCCAGCAGCTTTACAGATACAAGCAATCAGCCCCAGCATTTT
CASSFTDTSNQPQHF
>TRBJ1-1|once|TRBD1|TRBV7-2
TGTGCCAGCAGCTTCGACAGGGGGGGGAATACTGAAGCTTTCTTT
CASSFDRGGNTEAFF
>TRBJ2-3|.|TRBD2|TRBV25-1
TGTGCCGGGGGGACTAGCGGAGACACGCAGTATTTT
CAGGTSGDTQYF